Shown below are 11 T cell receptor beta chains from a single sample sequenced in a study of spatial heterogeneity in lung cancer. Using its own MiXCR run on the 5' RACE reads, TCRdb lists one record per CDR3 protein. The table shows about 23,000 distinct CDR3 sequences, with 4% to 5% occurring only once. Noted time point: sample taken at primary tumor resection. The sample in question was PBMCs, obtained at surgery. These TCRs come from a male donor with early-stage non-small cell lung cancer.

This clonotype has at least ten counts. Here the CDR3 DNA reads TGTGCCAGCAGTTTTGGGCAGGGTCAGCCCCAGCATTTT. Its translation is CASSFGQGQPQHF. V usage is TRBV12-3 or TRBV12-4 and J usage is TRBJ1-5, with D possibly being TRBD1 (5 bases). The CDR3 runs 13 residues. V was clipped by 3 bases and J by 6 bases, with 9 bases between them.

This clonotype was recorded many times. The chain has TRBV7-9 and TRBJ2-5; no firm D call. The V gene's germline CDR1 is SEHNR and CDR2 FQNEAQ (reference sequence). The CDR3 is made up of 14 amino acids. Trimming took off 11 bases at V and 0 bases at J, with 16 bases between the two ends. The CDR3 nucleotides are TGTGCCGTCCCAATTTCGCGGTACCAAGAGACCCAGTACTTC. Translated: CAVPISRYQETQYF. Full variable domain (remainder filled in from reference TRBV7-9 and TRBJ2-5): DTGVSQNPRHKITKRGQNVTFRCDPISEHNRLYWYRQTLGQGPEFLTYFQNEAQLEKSRLLSDRFSAERPKGSFSTLEIQRTEQGDSAMYLCAVPISRYQETQYFGPGTRLLVL.

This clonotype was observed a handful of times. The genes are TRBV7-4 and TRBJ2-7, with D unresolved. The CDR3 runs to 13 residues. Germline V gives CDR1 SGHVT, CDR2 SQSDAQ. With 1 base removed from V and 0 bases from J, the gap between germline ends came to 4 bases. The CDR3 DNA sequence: TGTGCCAGCAGCTTAGGGCCCTCCTACGAGCAGTACTTC. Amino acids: CASSLGPSYEQYF.

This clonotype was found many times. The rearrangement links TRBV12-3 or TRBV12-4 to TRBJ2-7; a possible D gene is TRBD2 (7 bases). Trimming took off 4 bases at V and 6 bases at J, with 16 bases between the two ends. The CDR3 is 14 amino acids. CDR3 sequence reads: CASSSGWGGREQYF. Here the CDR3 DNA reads TGTGCCAGCAGTTCCGGTTGGGGGGGGCGCGAGCAGTACTTC.

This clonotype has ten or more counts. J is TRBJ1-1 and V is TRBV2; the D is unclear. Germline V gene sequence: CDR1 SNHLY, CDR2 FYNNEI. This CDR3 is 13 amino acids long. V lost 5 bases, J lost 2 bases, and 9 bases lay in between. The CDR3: CASSKDSNTEAFF. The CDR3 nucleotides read TGTGCCAGCAGTAAGGACTCTAACACTGAAGCTTTCTTT.

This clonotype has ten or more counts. CDR3 DNA sequence: TGTGCCAGCAGCTTGGCGGGGGCACCTATCTATGGCTACACCTTC. Its protein is CASSLAGAPIYGYTF. The genes are TRBV5-6 and TRBJ1-2; D is perhaps TRBD1 (6 bases). Per germline, CDR1 SGHDT and CDR2 YYEEEE. The CDR3 loop spans 15 amino acids. V was cut by 0 bases and J by 4 bases, with 13 bases left in between.

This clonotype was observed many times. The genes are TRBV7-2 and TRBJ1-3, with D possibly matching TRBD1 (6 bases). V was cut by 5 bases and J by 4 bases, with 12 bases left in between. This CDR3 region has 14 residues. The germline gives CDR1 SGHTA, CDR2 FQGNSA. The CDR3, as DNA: TGTGCCAGCAGCCTCGGACAGCAGGGAAACACCATATATTTT. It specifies CASSLGQQGNTIYF.

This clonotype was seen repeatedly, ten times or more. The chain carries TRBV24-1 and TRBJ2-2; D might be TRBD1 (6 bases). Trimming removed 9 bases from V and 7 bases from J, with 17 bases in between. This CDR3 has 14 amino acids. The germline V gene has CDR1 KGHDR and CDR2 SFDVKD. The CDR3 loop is CATRSTGLHGELFF. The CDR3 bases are TGTGCCACCCGGAGTACAGGGCTCCACGGGGAGCTGTTTTTT.

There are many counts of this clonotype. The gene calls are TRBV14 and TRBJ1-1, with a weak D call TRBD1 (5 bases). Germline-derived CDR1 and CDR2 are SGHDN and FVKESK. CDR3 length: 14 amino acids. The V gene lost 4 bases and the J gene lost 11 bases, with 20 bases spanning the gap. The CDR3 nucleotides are TGTGCCAGCAGCCGAACGACAGTCTCCCATGACGCTTTCTTT. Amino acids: CASSRTTVSHDAFF.

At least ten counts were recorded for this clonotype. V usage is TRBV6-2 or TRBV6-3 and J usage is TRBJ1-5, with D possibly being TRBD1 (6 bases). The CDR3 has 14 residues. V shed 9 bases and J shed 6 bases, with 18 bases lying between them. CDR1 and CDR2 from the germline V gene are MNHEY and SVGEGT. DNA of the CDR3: TGTGCCAGTTTACCGGCACAGGGCGTTCAGCCCCAGCATTTT. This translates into CASLPAQGVQPQHF.

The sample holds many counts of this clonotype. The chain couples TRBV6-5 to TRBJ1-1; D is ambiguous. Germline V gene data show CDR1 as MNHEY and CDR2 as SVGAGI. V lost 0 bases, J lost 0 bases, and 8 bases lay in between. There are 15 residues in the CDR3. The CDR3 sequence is CASSYSMTVNTEAFF. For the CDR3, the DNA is TGTGCCAGCAGTTACTCCATGACGGTGAACACTGAAGCTTTCTTT.